The rows below give T cell receptor beta chains drawn from one sample of a study of T-cell reconstitution after alpha-beta-depleted transplantation in children. TCRdb reanalysed the PCR reads using MiXCR and keeps one entry per CDR3 protein. The sample carries approximately 650,000 distinct CDR3 sequences, around 14% recorded once. The sequences come from PBMCs, collected before TCRalphabeta/CD19-depleted stem cell transplant. Receptor source: a girl aged 2 to 9 with congenital amegakaryocytic thrombocytopenia, due to receive a stem cell transplant. Each CDR3 is given with its conserved first and last residue. The D gene is left open where the match is weak. Only some rows state a clone size, as once, few, many or a class for expanded clones.

j_call | v_call | clone_size | d_call | cdr3_aa | cdr3_nt
TRBJ2-5 | TRBV6-2/TRBV6-3 | few | NA | CASADGGHQETQYF | TGTGCCAGCGCGGATGGCGGGCACCAAGAGACCCAGTACTTC
TRBJ2-7 | TRBV9 | NA | NA | CASSVSSGAACEQYF | TGTGCCAGCAGCGTAAGTAGCGGAGCTGCCTGCGAGCAGTACTTC
TRBJ2-7 | TRBV7-9 | few | TRBD2 | CASSLGWTSGSTDEQYF | TGTGCCAGCAGCTTAGGGTGGACTAGCGGGAGTACGGACGAGCAGTACTTC
TRBJ2-7 | TRBV29-1 | many | TRBD2 | CSVVPRGRASYEQYF | TGCAGCGTCGTACCTCGCGGGAGGGCCTCGTACGAGCAGTACTTC
TRBJ2-1 | TRBV6-5 | many | NA | CASSYSLVIYEQFF | TGTGCCAGCAGTTACTCTCTAGTCATCTATGAGCAGTTCTTC
TRBJ2-7 | TRBV5-6 | few | TRBD2 | CASRTSDSYEQYF | TGTGCCTCACGTACTAGCGACTCCTACGAGCAGTACTTC
TRBJ1-4 | TRBV7-8 | many | NA | CASSLARWTREEKLFF | TGTGCCAGCAGCTTAGCGAGGTGGACACGGGAGGAAAAACTGTTTTTT
TRBJ2-1 | TRBV20-1 | few | NA | CSARLSPSVNEQFF | TGCAGTGCTAGATTGTCGCCTAGTGTTAATGAGCAGTTCTTC
TRBJ2-1 | TRBV15 | few | NA | CATSRARWGYNEQFF | TGTGCCACCAGCAGAGCGCGGTGGGGCTACAATGAGCAGTTCTTC
TRBJ2-1 | TRBV20-1 | many | TRBD2 | CSAIAGVQNEQFF | TGCAGTGCCATAGCGGGAGTCCAGAATGAGCAGTTCTTC
TRBJ2-7 | TRBV30 | many | NA | CAWSILTGYEQYF | TGTGCCTGGAGCATACTTACCGGGTACGAGCAGTACTTC
TRBJ2-3 | TRBV29-1 | many | TRBD1 | CSGAQGGATDTQYF | TGCAGCGGAGCACAGGGGGGAGCCACAGATACGCAGTATTTT
TRBJ1-2 | TRBV7-8 | NA | NA | CASSSGLSYGYTF | TGTGCCAGCAGCTCTGGACTTTCGTATGGCTACACCTTC
TRBJ2-2 | TRBV27 | many | NA | CASSFGRAGELFF | TGTGCCAGCAGTTTCGGTAGGGCCGGGGAGCTGTTTTTT
TRBJ2-1 | TRBV20-1 | many | TRBD1 | CSAAGTGNNEQFF | TGCAGTGCGGCCGGGACAGGGAACAATGAGCAGTTCTTC
TRBJ2-5 | TRBV28 | few | TRBD2 | CASRPSGSEQETQYF | TGTGCCAGCAGGCCTAGCGGGAGTGAGCAAGAGACCCAGTACTTC
TRBJ2-1 | TRBV5-8 | NA | TRBD2 | CASSLRAGGHINEQFF | TGTGCCAGCAGCCTACGAGCGGGAGGGCATATCAATGAGCAGTTCTTC
TRBJ2-5 | TRBV21-1 | many | NA | CASSKEILQETQYF | TGTGCCAGCAGCAAAGAAATACTACAAGAGACCCAGTACTTC
TRBJ2-1 | TRBV12-3/TRBV12-4 | few | TRBD2 | CASSPLAGGPVNEQFF | TGTGCCAGCAGTCCCCTCGCGGGAGGGCCTGTCAATGAGCAGTTCTTC
TRBJ1-1 | TRBV20-1 | many | NA | CSLGYVNTEAFF | TGCAGTTTGGGCTACGTGAACACTGAAGCTTTCTTT
TRBJ2-1 | TRBV3-1 | NA | TRBD2 | CATSHGLAGGMGHNEQFF | TGTGCCACCAGCCACGGACTAGCGGGAGGAATGGGCCACAATGAGCAGTTCTTC
TRBJ2-3 | TRBV7-9 | few | NA | CASDQRAVADTQYF | TGTGCCAGCGATCAGAGGGCCGTGGCAGATACGCAGTATTTT
TRBJ1-4 | TRBV20-1 | many | TRBD1 | CSARGGQGFEKLFF | TGCAGTGCTAGAGGGGGACAGGGTTTTGAAAAACTGTTTTTT
TRBJ2-1 | TRBV7-3 | few | TRBD2 | CASSLTPGLAGMYPNEQFF | TGTGCCAGCAGCTTAACCCCGGGACTAGCGGGAATGTATCCCAATGAGCAGTTCTTC
TRBJ2-1 | TRBV10-3 | few | NA | CAISEPTDNTGFYNEQFF | TGTGCCATCAGTGAGCCAACCGACAATACAGGGTTCTACAATGAGCAGTTCTTC
TRBJ2-7 | TRBV6-1 | few | TRBD1 | CASRRETGGAYEQYF | TGTGCCAGCAGGCGCGAGACAGGGGGCGCTTACGAGCAGTACTTC
TRBJ2-3 | TRBV20-1 | many | NA | CSARGSRGIRTDTQYF | TGCAGTGCTAGAGGGTCGAGGGGGATACGCACAGATACGCAGTATTTT
TRBJ1-5 | TRBV28 | few | NA | CASSLRFQPQHF | TGTGCCAGCAGTTTAAGGTTTCAGCCCCAGCATTTT